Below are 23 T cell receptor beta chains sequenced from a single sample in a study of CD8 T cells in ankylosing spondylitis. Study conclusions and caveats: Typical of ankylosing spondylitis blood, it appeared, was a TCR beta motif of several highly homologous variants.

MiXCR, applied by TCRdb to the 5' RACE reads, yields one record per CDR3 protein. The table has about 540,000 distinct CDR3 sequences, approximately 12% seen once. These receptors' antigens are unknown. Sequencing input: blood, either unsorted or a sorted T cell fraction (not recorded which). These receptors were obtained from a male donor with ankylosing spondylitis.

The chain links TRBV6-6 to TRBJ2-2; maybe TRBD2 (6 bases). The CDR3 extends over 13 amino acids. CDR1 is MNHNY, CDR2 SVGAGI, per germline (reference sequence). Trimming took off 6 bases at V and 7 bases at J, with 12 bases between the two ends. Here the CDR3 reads CASRDRTIGELFF. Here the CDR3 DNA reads TGTGCCAGCAGGGACCGGACTATCGGGGAGCTGTTTTTT.

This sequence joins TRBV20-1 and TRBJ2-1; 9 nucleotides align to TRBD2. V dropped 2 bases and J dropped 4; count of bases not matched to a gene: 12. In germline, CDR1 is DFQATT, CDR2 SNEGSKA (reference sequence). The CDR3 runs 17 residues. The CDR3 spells CSARRPAGREGYNEQFF. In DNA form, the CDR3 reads TGCAGTGCTAGACGCCCGGCTGGGCGGGAGGGGTACAATGAGCAGTTCTTC.

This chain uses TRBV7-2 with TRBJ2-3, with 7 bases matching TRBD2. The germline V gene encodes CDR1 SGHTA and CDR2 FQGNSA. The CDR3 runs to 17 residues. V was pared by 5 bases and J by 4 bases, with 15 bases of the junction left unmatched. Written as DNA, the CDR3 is TGTGCCAGCAGCCCTTATTCTGGCGGGAGAAGGGCAGATACGCAGTATTTT. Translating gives CASSPYSGGRRADTQYF.

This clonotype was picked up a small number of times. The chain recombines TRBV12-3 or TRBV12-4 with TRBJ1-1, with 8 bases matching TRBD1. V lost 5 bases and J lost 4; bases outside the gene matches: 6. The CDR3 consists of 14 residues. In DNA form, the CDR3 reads TGTGCCAGCAGTCAGCAGGGGGCGGGCACTGAAGCTTTCTTT. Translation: CASSQQGAGTEAFF.

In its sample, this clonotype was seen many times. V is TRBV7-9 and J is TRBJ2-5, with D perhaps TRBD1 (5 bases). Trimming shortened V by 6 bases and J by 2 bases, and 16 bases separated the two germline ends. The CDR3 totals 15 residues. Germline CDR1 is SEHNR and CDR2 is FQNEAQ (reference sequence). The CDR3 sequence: CASSRAKGQQETQYF. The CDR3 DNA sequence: TGTGCCAGCAGTCGCGCTAAGGGGCAACAAGAGACCCAGTACTTC.

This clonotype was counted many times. In nucleotides, the CDR3 is TGCGCCAGCAGCTTGGTTTCCAGGGCCAGCTCCTACAATGAGCAGTTCTTC. It translates to CASSLVSRASSYNEQFF. The chain has TRBV5-1 and TRBJ2-1, with a weak D call TRBD1 (5 bases). Germline V CDR1 and CDR2: SGHRS, YFSETQ. The V gene lost 0 bases and the J gene lost 0 bases, with 13 bases spanning the gap. This CDR3 has 17 residues.

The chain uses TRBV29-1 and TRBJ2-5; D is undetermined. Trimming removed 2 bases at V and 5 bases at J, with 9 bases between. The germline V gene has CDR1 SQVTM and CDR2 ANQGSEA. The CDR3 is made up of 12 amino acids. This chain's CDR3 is CSVEKSAETQYF. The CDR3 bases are TGCAGCGTTGAAAAGTCGGCCGAGACCCAGTACTTC.

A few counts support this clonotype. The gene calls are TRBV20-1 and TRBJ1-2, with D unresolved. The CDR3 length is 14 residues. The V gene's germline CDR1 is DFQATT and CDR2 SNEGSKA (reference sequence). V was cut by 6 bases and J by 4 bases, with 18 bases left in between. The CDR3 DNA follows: TGCAGTGCCCCAACGGTTCTTAATACCTATGGCTACACCTTC. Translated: CSAPTVLNTYGYTF.

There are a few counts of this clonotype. The CDR3 spells CASSVVGGSNTGELFF. The CDR3 DNA sequence: TGTGCCAGCAGCGTAGTTGGGGGCTCAAACACCGGGGAGCTGTTTTTT. The chain couples TRBV9 to TRBJ2-2; tentative D call: TRBD1 (6 bases). V was pared by 0 bases and J by 2 bases, with 11 bases between. Germline CDR1 reads SGDLS; CDR2 reads YYNGEE. The CDR3 spans 16 residues.

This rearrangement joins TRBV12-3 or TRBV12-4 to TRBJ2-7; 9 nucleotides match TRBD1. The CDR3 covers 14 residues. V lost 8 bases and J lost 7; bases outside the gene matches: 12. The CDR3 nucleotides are TGTGCCAGCGGTAGAGGGGACAGGGCGTATGAGCAGTACTTC. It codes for CASGRGDRAYEQYF.

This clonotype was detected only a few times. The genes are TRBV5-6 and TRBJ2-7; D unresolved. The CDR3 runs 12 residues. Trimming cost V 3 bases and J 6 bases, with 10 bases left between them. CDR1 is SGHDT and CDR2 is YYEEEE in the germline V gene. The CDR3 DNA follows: TGTGCCAGCAGCTCACTCACTGGCGAGCAGTACGTC. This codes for CASSSLTGEQYV.

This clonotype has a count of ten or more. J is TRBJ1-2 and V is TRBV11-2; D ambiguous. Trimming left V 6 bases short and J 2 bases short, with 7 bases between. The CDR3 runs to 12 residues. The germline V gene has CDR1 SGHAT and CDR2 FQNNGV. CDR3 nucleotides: TGTGCCAGCAGTTACAGAAACTATGGCTACACCTTC. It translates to CASSYRNYGYTF.

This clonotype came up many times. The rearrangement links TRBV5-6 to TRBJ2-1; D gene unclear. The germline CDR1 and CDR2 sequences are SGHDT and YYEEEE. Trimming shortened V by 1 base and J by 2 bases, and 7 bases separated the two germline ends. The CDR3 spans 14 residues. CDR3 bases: TGTGCCAGCAGCTTGAGTCACCCCTACAATGAGCAGTTCTTC. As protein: CASSLSHPYNEQFF.

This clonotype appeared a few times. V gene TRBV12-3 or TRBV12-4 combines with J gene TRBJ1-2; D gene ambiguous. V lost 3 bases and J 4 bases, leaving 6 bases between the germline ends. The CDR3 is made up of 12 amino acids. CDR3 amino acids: CASSLPVYGYTF. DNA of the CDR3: TGTGCCAGCAGTTTGCCAGTCTATGGCTACACCTTC.

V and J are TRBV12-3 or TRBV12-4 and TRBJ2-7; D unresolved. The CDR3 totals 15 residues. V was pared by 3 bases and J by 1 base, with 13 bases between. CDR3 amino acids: CASSFDTASSYEQYF. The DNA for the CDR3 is TGTGCCAGCAGTTTCGATACAGCAAGTTCCTACGAGCAGTACTTC.

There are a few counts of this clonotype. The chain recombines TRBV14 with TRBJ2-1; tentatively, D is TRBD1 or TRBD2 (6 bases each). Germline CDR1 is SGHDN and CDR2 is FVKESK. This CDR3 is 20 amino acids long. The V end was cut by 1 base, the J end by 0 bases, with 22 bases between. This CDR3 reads CASSQVRGGGRLHSYNEQFF. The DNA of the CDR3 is TGTGCCAGCAGCCAAGTTCGAGGAGGGGGTCGACTCCACTCCTACAATGAGCAGTTCTTC.

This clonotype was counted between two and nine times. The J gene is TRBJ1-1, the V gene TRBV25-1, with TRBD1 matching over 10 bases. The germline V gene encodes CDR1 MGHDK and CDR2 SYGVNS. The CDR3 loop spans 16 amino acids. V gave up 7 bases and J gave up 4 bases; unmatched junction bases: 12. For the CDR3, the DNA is TGTGCCAGCACTCCCTTGACAGGGGGCTCGAGCACTGAAGCTTTCTTT. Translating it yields CASTPLTGGSSTEAFF.

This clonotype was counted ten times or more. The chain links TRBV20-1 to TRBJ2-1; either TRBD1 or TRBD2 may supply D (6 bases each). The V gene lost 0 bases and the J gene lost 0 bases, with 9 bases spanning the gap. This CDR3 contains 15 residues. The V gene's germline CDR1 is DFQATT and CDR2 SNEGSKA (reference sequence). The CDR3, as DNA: TGCAGTGCTAGAGAGGGGGGCGGCTCCTACAATGAGCAGTTCTTC. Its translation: CSAREGGGSYNEQFF.

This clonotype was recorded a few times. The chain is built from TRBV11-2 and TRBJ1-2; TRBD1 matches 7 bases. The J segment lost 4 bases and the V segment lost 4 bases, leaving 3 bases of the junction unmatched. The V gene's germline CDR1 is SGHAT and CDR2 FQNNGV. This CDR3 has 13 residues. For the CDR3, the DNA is TGTGCCAGCAGCTCCTGGGACAGCTATGGCTACACCTTC. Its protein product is CASSSWDSYGYTF.

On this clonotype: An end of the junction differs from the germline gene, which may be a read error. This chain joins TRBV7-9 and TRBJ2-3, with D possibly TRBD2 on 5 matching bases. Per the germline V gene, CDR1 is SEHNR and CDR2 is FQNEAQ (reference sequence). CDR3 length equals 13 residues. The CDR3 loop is CASTLASTDTQYF. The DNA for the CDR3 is TGTGCCAGCACCTTAGCGAGCACAGATACGCAGTATTTT.

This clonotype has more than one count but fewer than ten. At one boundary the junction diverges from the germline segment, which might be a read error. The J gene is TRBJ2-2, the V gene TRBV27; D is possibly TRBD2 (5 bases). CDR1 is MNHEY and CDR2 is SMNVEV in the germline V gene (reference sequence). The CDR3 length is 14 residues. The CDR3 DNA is TGTGCCAGCAGTGGGCGGACTTACACCGGAGAGCTGTTTTTT. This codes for CASSGRTYTGELFF.

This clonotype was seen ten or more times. The DNA for the CDR3 is TGTGCCAGCAGTGGGTGGGGGGGGATAACCCTAATGCCCCAGCATTTT. It is translated as CASSGWGGITLMPQHF. The chain joins TRBV28 to TRBJ1-5, with D maybe TRBD1 (5 bases). Germline V CDR1 and CDR2: MDHEN, SYDVKM. The CDR3 sequence is 16 residues long. V gave up 5 bases and J gave up 9 bases, with 23 bases separating them.

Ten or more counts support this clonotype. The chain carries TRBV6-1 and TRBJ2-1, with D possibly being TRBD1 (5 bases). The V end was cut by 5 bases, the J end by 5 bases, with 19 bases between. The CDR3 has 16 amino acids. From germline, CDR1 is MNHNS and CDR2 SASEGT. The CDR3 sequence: CASSRKSGLAHNEQFF. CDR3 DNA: TGTGCCAGCAGTCGTAAGTCAGGGCTGGCACACAATGAGCAGTTCTTC.